The entry that follows covers one TCR beta chain sequence. This clone was detected once. Its antigen specificity is not known. No quality values exist for individual bases; no much larger clone is one base distant. The data derive from a study of blood T cell repertoires in COVID-19 (dated by TCRdb to 2020 to 2021). Looking at the study overall: Samples from collaborators originated in the United States, Italy and Spain and spanned both the acute and convalescent phases of COVID-19. The dataset comprised deeply sampled blood TCRbeta repertoires from subjects exposed to, actively infected with, or recovered from COVID-19. Samples came from the ongoing ImmuneRACE study (first 160 participants) plus 1,254 subjects from 6 global collaborators. The repertoires were made available in a free public database intended to serve as a resource for research on the immune response to SARS-CoV-2. Where available, HLA class I and class II types were obtained from metadata supplied by the sample provider rather than from assay-based typing. The prospective study material was composed of cDNA or gDNA derived from T cells, B-cell-depleted T cells, or PBMCs. Sample metadata almost always included a de-identified subject ID, COVID-19 status, age in years and sex.

TCRbeta CDR3 regions were amplified from genomic DNA by means of the immunoSEQ Assay, a bias-controlled multiplex PCR. In the paper's pipeline: The number of nucleated cells in each sample was estimated from the amplification of reference gene primers within the assay. Sequence reads were collapsed and filtered to measure the absolute abundance of every unique TCRbeta CDR3 rearrangement. For each sample, productive Simpson clonality was calculated as the square root of Simpson's diversity index over productive rearrangements. This is the immuneACCESS table as TCRdb keeps it, with only in-frame sequences that have V and J called. A part of the clones is gone; compared with another copy, unresolved V genes explain less than half, and the rest is unexplained. V and J calls and clone size are those listed in that table; D and trimming were worked out from the DNA. This sample gives roughly 350,000 clones in total; around nine tenths of them show up just once. Approximately 4% of the sample is taken by the ten largest.

Whole blood was collected in K2EDTA tubes by collaborating institutions according to the institutions' own protocols. Collaborator samples were shipped for TCRbeta analysis as frozen whole blood, isolated PBMCs, or DNA extracted from either sample type. The CDR3 numbers 16 residues from cysteine through phenylalanine. The only DNA kept is the CDR3, 48 bases in frame from the first base. A distance of 11 bases separates the germline ends of V and J, which lose 0 bases and 2 bases respectively. CDR1 and CDR2, looked up from the germline V gene, are MNHNS and SASEGT. Points the paper makes about the study in general: The quantity of clinical and demographic metadata differed by source and by participant and was supplied without curation.

The source of this sequence is a woman aged 45-59 years with active or convalescent COVID-19. This sequence uses TRBV6-1 and TRBJ1-5; matching of 5 bases hints at TRBD1 as the D gene. Sequencing was performed on peripheral blood. The CDR3 region: CASSEAGRVGNQPQHF. In nucleotides, the sequence is TGTGCCAGCAGTGAAGCGGGCAGGGTTGGCAATCAGCCCCAGCATTTT.